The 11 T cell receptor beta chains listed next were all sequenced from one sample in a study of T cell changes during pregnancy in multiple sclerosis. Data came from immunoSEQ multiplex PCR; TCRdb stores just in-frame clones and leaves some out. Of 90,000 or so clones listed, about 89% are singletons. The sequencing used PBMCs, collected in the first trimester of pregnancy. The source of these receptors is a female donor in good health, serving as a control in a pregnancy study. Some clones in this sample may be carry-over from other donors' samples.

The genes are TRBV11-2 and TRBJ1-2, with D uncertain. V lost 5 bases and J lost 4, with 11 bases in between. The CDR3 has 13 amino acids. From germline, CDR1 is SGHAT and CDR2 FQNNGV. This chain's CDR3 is CASSPGTSYGYTF. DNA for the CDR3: TGTGCCAGCAGCCCCGGTACGTCCTATGGCTACACCTTC.

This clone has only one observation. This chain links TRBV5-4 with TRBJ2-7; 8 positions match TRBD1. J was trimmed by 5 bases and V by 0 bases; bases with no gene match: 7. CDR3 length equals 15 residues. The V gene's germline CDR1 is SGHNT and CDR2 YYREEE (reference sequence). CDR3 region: CASSLGQGRSHEQYF. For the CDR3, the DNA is TGTGCCAGCAGCTTGGGACAGGGGCGAAGCCACGAGCAGTACTTC.

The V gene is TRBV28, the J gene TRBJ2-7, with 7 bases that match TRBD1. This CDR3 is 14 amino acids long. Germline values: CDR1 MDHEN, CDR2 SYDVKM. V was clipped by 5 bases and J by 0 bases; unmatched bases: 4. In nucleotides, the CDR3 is TGTGCCAGCAGTGAGAGGACAGGCTCCTACGAGCAGTACTTC. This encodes CASSERTGSYEQYF.

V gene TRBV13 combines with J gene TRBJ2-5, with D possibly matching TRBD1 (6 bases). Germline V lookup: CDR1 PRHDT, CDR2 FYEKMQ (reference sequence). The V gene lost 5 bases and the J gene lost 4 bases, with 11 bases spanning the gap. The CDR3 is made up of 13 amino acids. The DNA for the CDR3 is TGTGCCAGCAGCCAAGACAGGCGAGAGACCCAGTACTTC. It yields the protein CASSQDRRETQYF. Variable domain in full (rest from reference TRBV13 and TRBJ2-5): AAGVIQSPRHLIKEKRETATLKCYPIPRHDTVYWYQQGPGQDPQFLISFYEKMQSDKGSIPDRFSAQQFSDYHSELNMSSLELGDSALYFCASSQDRRETQYFGPGTRLLVL.

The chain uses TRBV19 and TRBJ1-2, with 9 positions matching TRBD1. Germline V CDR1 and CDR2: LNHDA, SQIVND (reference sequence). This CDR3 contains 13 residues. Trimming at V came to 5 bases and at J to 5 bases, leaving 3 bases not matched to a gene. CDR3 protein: CASSHRGPYGYTF. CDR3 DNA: TGTGCCAGTAGTCACAGGGGGCCGTATGGCTACACCTTC.

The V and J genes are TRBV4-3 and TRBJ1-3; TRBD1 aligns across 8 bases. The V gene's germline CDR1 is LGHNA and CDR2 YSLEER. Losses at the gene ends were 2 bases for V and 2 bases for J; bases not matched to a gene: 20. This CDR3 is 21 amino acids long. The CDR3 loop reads CASSQTSGGGHRAVAGNTIYF. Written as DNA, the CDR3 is TGCGCCAGCAGCCAAACTTCAGGGGGCGGTCATAGGGCCGTCGCTGGAAACACCATATATTTT.

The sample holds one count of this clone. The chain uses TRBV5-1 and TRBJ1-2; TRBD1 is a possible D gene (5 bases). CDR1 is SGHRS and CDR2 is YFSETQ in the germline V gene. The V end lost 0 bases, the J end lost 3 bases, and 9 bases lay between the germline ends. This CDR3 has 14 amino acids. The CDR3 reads CASSLGQLDYGYTF. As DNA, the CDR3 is TGCGCCAGCAGCTTGGGACAGTTGGACTATGGCTACACCTTC.

The DNA of the CDR3 is TGTGCCAGCAGTGACCTAGCGGGTTCCGATACGCAGTATTTT. This codes for CASSDLAGSDTQYF. The rearrangement links TRBV2 to TRBJ2-3; TRBD2 agrees at 8 bases. Germline CDR1 reads SNHLY; CDR2 reads FYNNEI. CDR3 length: 14 amino acids. Trimming cost V 3 bases and J 6 bases; bases outside gene matches: 5.

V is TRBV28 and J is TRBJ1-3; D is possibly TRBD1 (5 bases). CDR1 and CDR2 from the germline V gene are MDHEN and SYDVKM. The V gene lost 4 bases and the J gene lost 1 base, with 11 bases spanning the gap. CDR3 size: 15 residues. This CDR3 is CASSSTGTSGNTIYF. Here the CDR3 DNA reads TGTGCCAGCAGTTCTACAGGAACTTCTGGAAACACCATATATTTT.

The CDR3 is CASSQEEGPGANVLTF. For the CDR3, the DNA is TGTGCCAGCAGCCAGGAGGAGGGGCCTGGGGCCAACGTCCTGACTTTC. The rearrangement joins TRBV4-2 to TRBJ2-6; weak D call: TRBD2 (6 bases). Germline lookup yields CDR1 LGHNA and CDR2 YNFKEQ. Trimming shortened V by 3 bases and J by 2 bases, and 11 bases separated the two germline ends. CDR3 length equals 16 residues.

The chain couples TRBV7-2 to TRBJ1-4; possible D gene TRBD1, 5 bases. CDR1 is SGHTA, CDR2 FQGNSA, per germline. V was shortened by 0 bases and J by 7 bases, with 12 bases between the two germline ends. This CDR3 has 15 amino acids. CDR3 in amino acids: CASSLAGVPGEKLFF. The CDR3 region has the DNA TGTGCCAGCAGCTTAGCAGGGGTCCCGGGTGAAAAACTGTTTTTT.